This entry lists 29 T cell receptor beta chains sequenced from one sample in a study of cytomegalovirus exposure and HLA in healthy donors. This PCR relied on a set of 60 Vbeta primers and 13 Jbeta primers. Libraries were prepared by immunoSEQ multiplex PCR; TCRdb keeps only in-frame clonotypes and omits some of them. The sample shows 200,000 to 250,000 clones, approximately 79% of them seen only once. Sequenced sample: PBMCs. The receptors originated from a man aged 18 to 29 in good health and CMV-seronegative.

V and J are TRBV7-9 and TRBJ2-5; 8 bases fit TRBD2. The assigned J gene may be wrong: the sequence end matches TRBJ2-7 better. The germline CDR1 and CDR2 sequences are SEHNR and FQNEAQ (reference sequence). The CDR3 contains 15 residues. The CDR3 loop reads CASSFSAGVDYEQYF. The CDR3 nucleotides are TGTGCCAGCAGCTTCTCAGCGGGAGTGGACTACGAGCAGTACTTC.

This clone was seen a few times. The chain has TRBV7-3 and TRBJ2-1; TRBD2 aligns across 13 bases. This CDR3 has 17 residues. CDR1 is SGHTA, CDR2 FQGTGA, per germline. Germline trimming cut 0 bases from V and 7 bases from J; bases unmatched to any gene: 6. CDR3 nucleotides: TGTGCCAGCAGCTTAACTCTCGGGACTAGCGGGGTTAATGAGCAGTTCTTC. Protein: CASSLTLGTSGVNEQFF.

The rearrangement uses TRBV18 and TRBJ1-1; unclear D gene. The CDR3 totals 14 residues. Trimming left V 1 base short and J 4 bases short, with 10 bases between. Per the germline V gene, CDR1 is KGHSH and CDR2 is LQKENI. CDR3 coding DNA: TGTGCCAGCTCACCACTCCGGGGTTCCACTGAAGCTTTCTTT. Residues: CASSPLRGSTEAFF.

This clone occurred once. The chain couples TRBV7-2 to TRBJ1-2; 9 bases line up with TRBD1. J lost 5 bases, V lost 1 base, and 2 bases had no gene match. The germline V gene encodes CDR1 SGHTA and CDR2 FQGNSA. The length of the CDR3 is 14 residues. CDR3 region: CASSLGGTGYGYTF. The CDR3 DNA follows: TGTGCCAGCAGCTTAGGTGGGACAGGGTATGGCTACACCTTC.

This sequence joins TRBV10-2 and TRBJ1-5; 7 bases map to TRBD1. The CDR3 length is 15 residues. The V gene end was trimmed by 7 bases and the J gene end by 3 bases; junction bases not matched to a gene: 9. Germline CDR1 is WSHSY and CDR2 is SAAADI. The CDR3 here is CASMRTGSFNQPQHF. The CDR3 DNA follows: TGCGCCAGCATGCGGACAGGTTCTTTCAATCAGCCCCAGCATTTT.

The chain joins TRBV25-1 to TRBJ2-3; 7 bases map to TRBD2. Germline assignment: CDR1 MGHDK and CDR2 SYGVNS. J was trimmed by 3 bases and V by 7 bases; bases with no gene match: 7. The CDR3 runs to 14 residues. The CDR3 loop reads CASTFAGVTDTQYF. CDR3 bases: TGTGCCAGCACCTTCGCGGGAGTGACAGATACGCAGTATTTT.

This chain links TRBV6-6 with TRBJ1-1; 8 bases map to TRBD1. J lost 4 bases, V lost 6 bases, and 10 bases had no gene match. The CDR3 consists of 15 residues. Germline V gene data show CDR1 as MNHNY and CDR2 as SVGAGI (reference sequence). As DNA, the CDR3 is TGTGCCAGCAGGATACCGGGACAGGCGTTCACTGAAGCTTTCTTT. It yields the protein CASRIPGQAFTEAFF.

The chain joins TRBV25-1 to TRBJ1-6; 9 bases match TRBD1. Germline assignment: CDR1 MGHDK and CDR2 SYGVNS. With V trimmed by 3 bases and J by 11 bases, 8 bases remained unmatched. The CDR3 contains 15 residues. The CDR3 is CASSEGQGGKTPLHF. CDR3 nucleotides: TGTGCCAGCAGTGAGGGACAGGGTGGGAAGACACCCCTCCACTTT. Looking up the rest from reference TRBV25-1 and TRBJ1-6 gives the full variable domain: EADIYQTPRYLVIGTGKKITLECSQTMGHDKMYWYQQDPGMELHLIHYSYGVNSTEKGDLSSESTVSRIRTEHFPLTLESARPSHTSQYLCASSEGQGGKTPLHFGNGTRLTVT.

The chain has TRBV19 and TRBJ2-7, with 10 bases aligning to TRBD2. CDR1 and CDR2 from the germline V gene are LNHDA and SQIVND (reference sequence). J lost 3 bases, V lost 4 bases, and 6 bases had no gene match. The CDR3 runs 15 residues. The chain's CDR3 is CASSNLAGAIYEQYF. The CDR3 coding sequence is TGTGCCAGTAGTAACCTAGCGGGGGCAATCTACGAGCAGTACTTC. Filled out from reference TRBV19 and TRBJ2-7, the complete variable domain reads DGGITQSPKYLFRKEGQNVTLSCEQNLNHDAMYWYRQDPGQGLRLIYYSQIVNDFQKGDIAEGYSVSREKKESFPLTVTSAQKNPTAFYLCASSNLAGAIYEQYFGPGTRLTVT.

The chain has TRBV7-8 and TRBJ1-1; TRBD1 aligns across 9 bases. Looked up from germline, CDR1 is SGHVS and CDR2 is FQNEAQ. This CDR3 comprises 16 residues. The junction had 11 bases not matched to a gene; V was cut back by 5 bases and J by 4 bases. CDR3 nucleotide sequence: TGTGCCAGCAGCGGGACAGGGCAAAGGGTGGGCACTGAAGCTTTCTTT. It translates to CASSGTGQRVGTEAFF.

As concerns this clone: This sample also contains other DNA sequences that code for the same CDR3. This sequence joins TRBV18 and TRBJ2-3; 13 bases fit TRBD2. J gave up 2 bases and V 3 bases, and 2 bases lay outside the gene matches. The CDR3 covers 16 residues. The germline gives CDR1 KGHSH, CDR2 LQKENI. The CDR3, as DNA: TGTGCCAGCTCACCCGGACTAGCGGGGGACACAGATACGCAGTATTTT. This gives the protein CASSPGLAGDTDTQYF.

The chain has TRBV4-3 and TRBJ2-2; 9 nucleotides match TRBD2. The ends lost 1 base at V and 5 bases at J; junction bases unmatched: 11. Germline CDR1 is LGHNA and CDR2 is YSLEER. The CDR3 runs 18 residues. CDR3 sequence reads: CASSQGVRASGKTGELFF. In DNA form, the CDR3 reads TGCGCCAGCAGCCAAGGAGTGCGGGCTAGCGGGAAAACCGGGGAGCTGTTTTTT.

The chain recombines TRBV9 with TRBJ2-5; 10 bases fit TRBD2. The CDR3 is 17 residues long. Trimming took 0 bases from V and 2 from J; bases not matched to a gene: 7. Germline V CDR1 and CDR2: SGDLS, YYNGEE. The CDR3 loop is CASSVATSGGVQETQYF. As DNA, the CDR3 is TGTGCCAGCAGCGTAGCTACAAGCGGGGGGGTTCAAGAGACCCAGTACTTC.

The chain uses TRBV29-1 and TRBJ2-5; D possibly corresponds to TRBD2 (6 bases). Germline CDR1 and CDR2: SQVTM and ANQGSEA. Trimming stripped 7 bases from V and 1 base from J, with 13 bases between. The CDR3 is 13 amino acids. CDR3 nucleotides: TGCAGCGGGACGGAGGGATTCCAAGAGACCCAGTACTTC. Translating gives CSGTEGFQETQYF.

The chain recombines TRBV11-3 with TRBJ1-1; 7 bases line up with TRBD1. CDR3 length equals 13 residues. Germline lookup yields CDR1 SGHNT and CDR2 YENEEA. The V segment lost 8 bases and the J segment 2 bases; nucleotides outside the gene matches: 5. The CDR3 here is CASGGQTNTEAFF. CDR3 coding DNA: TGTGCCAGCGGGGGACAGACCAACACTGAAGCTTTCTTT.

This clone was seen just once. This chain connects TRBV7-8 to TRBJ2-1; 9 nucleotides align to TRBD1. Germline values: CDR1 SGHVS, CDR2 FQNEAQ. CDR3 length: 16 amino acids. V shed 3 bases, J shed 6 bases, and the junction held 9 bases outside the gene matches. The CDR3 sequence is CASSLDRGLGFNEQFF. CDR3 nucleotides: TGTGCCAGCAGCTTGGACAGGGGCTTAGGGTTCAATGAGCAGTTCTTC.

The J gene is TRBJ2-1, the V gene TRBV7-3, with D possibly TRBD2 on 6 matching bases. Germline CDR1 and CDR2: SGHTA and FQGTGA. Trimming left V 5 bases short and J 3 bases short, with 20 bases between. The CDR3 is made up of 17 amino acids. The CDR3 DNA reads TGTGCCAGCAGCCCCTGGATAAAAGCGGGCGTCTACAATGAGCAGTTCTTC. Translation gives CASSPWIKAGVYNEQFF.

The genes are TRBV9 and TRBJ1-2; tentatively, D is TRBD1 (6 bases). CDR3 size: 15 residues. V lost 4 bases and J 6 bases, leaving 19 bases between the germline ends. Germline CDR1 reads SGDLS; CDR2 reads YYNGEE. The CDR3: CASSRQQGPADGYTF. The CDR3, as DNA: TGTGCCAGCAGCCGACAACAGGGTCCGGCGGATGGCTACACCTTC. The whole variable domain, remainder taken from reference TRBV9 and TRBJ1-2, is DSGVTQTPKHLITATGQRVTLRCSPRSGDLSVYWYQQSLDQGLQFLIQYYNGEERAKGNILERFSAQQFPDLHSELNLSSLELGDSALYFCASSRQQGPADGYTFGSGTRLTVV.

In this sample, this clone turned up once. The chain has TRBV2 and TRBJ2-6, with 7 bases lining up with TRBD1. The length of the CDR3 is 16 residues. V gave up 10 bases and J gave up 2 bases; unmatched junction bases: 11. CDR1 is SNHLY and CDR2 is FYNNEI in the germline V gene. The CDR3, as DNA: TGTGCCACTCGGAAGGGGGCTGGGGCTGGGGCCAACGTCCTGACTTTC. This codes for CATRKGAGAGANVLTF.

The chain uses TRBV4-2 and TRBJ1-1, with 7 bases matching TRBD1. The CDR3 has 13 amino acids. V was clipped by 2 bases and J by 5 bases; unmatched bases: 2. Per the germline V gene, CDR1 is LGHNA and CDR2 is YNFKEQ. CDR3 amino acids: CASSQPQGTEAFF. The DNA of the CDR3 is TGTGCCAGCAGCCAACCACAGGGGACTGAAGCTTTCTTT.

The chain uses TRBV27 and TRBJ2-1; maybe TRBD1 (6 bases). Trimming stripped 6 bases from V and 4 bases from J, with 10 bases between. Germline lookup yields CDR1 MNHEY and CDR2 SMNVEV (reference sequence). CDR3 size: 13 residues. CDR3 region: CASRSGQYNEQFF. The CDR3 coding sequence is TGTGCCAGCAGGAGCGGACAGTACAATGAGCAGTTCTTC.

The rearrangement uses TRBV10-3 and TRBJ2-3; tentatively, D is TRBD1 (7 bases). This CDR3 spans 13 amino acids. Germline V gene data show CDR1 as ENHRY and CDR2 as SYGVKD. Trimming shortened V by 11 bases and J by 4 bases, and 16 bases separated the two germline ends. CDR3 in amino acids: CASRGTQADTQYF. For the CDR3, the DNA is TGTGCCTCCAGGGGGACTCAGGCAGATACGCAGTATTTT.

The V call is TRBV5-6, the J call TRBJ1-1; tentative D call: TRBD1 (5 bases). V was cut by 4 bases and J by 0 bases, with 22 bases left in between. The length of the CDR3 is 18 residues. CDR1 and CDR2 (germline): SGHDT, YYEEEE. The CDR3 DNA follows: TGTGCCAGCAGCCTCCAGGCGGGGCTATGGATCATGAACACTGAAGCTTTCTTT. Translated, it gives CASSLQAGLWIMNTEAFF. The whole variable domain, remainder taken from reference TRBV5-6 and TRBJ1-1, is DAGVTQSPTHLIKTRGQQVTLRCSPKSGHDTVSWYQQALGQGPQFIFQYYEEEERQRGNFPDRFSGHQFPNYSSELNVNALLLGDSALYLCASSLQAGLWIMNTEAFFGQGTRLTVV.

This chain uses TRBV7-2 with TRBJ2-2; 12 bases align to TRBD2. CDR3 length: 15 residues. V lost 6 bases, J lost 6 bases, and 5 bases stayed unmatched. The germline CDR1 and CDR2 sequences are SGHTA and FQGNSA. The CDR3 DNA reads TGTGCCAGCAGTCGGACTAGCGGGACCGCCGGGGAGCTGTTTTTT. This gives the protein CASSRTSGTAGELFF. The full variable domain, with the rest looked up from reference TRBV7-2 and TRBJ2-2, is GAGVSQSPSNKVTEKGKDVELRCDPISGHTALYWYRQSLGQGLEFLIYFQGNSAPDKSGLPSDRFSAERTGGSVSTLTIQRTQQEDSAVYLCASSRTSGTAGELFFGEGSRLTVL.

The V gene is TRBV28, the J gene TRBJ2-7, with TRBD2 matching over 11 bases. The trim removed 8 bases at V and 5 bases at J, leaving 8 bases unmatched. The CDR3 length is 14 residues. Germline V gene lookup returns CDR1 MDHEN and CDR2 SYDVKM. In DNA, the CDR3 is TGTGCCAGCGCACTAGCGGGAGTATTCGACGAGCAGTACTTC. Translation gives CASALAGVFDEQYF.

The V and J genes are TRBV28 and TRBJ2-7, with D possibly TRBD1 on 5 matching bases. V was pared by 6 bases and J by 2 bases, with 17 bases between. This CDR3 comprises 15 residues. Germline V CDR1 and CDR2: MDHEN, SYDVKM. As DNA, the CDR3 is TGTGCCAGCAGCCCGACAGTTACCGTCGCCTACGAGCAGTACTTC. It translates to CASSPTVTVAYEQYF.

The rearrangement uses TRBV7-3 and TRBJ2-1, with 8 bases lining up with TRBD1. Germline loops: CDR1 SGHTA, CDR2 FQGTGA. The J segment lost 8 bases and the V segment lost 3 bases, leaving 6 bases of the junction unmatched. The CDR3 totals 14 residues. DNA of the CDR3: TGTGCCAGCAGCTTCGGACAGGGTCGTGATGAGCAGTTCTTC. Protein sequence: CASSFGQGRDEQFF.

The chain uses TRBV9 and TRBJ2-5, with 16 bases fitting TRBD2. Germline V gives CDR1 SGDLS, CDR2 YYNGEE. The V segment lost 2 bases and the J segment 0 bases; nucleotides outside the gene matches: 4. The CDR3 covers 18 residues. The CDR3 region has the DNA TGTGCCAGCAGCGTGGGCGGGACTAGCGGGGGGGACCAAGAGACCCAGTACTTC. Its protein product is CASSVGGTSGGDQETQYF.

CDR3 sequence reads: CASSLSGDRIDRSYNSPLHF. The CDR3 nucleotides are TGTGCCAGCAGTTTATCGGGGGACAGAATCGACCGATCCTATAATTCACCCCTCCACTTT. The chain couples TRBV27 to TRBJ1-6, with TRBD1 matching over 7 bases. Germline CDR1 is MNHEY and CDR2 is SMNVEV (reference sequence). The CDR3 runs 20 residues. With 0 bases clipped from V and 1 base from J, the junction kept 12 bases outside the gene matches.